This paragraph covers one T cell receptor beta chain sequence. Its antigen remains unidentified. No base quality information exists; no much larger clone differs at one position. Healthy HIV-negative adults with no recently reported acute infections or vaccinations were included as donors. Only Caucasian adults living in Nashville, Tennessee, USA were represented among the donors. CD4+ T cells were enriched through magnetic negative selection, after which naive cells were positively selected on CD45RA and the remaining negative fraction served as the memory subset. Blood was collected by leukapheresis, and PBMCs were isolated by Ficoll-Histopaque density gradient centrifugation and then cryopreserved in liquid nitrogen vapor phase. Analytical flow cytometry was used to check the purity and quantity of every magnetically sorted T cell population. Genomic DNA was isolated from each sorted fraction and quantified by UV absorbance on a Nanodrop 2000c.

The data were obtained in a study of shared clonotypes between healthy human individuals (dated by TCRdb to 2020 to 2022). Turning to the overall study: A couple of women and a few men aged 18 to 49 years were included in the cohort. For each donor, CD4 naive and CD4 memory were each given three plates, CD8 naive was given two plates, and CD8 memory was given one plate. Libraries were prepared and TCR repertoires were sequenced by different laboratories using diverse techniques, in order to increase sequencing depth and limit assay-specific biases. Between about 0.8 and 9 billion PBMCs per donor were obtained by leukapheresis. Blood TCR repertoires of a handful of healthy adults were deeply sequenced to estimate repertoire size and the extent of clonotype sharing between individuals. Results the study describes overall, beyond this receptor: The small number of donors limited the genetic and exposure-history diversity represented. Based on pairwise subsampling, the degree of clonotype sharing among donors was expected to be affected by sequencing depth. Naive subsets generally had larger estimated clonotype richness than memory subsets did. Rarefaction of sorted-subset datasets indicated incomplete sequencing despite the large sequencing depth. Compared with non-shared clonotypes, the clonotypes found in all four sorted-subset donors had higher generation probabilities. When several donors were compared, the shared fraction of clonotypes was about 5.5% for naive CD4, less than 4% for naive CD8, 2.3% for memory CD4, and less than 0.45% for memory CD8. Sampling was restricted to blood, and TCR repertoires in tissues likely differ from the TCR repertoires found in blood.

TCR CDR3 regions were amplified from genomic DNA by multiplex PCR using the deep immunoSEQ assay. For each cell subset, the extracted genomic DNA was distributed evenly across all wells of several immunoSEQ 96-well plates, and each plate served as one replicate. Each replicate PCR for sorted subsets received about 180 ng genomic DNA, equal to roughly 30,000 T cell genomes. The purified libraries were quantified using a Qubit 3.0 fluorometer, sized with a Bioanalyzer 2100, and then quantified again using the KAPA Library Quantification kit. Every immunoSEQ 96-well plate was sequenced on a separate single-read 150-cycle Illumina NextSeq 550 flow cell. In the original analysis: Because only junctional sequences without quality scores were contained in the immunoSEQ output, filtering matching that applied to full-length reads could not be performed. To assign V/J genes and CDR3, sequences were annotated against IMGT germline references using PyIR, a Python wrapper for IgBLAST v1.9. Any read was removed if the V/J assignment was weak (E-value above 1e-6), the CDR3 was missing, or the read contained stop codons, out-of-frame junctions, or ambiguous translated residues. V3J clonotypes were defined as sequences sharing the same inferred V gene, J gene, and CDR3 amino acid sequence. To compute the percentage overlap between repertoires, the number of shared unique clonotypes was divided by the size of the smaller repertoire. Repertoire richness was assessed with RTK rarefaction, the Chao1 estimator, and Recon v2.1 estimates of unobserved clonotypes. OLGA was used to compute generation probabilities for all TCRbeta clonotypes that the gDNA method yielded from a handful of donors. In its TCRdb copy, this immuneACCESS table keeps in-frame sequences only and misses some clones. Where compared with another copy, unresolved V genes explain less than half of these, and the others have no known cause. V, J and clone size are those of that table, while D and trimming were read from the DNA. The sample yields about 2.4 million clones; under 95% were counted once. Approximately 0.37% of the sample lies in the top ten.

Reading from cysteine to phenylalanine, the CDR3 counts 13 amino acids. The only DNA kept is the CDR3, 39 bases in frame from the first base. The trim is 5 bases for V and 2 bases for J, with a gap of 10 bases between the germline ends. CDR1 and CDR2 were assigned from the germline V gene as KGHSH and LQKENI. Recombination linked TRBV18 to TRBJ2-7; confidence is insufficient to name the D gene. This receptor was obtained from a young man in good health. Some clones in this sample may be carry-over from other donors' samples. The sample consisted of naive CD4+ T cells from PBMCs. In the paper's terms, the cell subset or site label means: CD45RA+ positively selected. The DNA reads TGTGCCAGCTCATTTGGGGATCCCTACGAGCAGTACTTC. This is translated as CASSFGDPYEQYF.